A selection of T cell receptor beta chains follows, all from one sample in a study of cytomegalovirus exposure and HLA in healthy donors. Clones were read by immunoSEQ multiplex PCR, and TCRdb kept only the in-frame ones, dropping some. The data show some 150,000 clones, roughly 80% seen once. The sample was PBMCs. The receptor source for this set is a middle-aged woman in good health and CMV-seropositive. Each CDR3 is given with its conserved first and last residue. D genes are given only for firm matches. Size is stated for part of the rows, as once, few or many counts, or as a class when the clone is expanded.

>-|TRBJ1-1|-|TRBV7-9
TGTTCCAGCAGCTTAGGGAGGACTGAAGCTTTCTTT
CSSSLGRTEAFF
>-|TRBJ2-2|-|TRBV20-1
TGCAGTGCTAGATTCGCCGGGGAGCTGTTTTTT
CSARFAGELFF
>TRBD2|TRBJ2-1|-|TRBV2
TGTGCCAGCAGTGAAGCTTTTGCGGCGGGGGGCCGCAATGAGCAGTTCTTC
CASSEAFAAGGRNEQFF
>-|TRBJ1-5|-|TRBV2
TGTGCCAGCAGTGAAGCGCTTCGACAGTTCAATCAGCCCCAGCATTTT
CASSEALRQFNQPQHF
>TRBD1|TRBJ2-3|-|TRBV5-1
TGCGCCAGCAGCCGACAGGGGGCGATGGAATTCACAGATACGCAGTATTTT
CASSRQGAMEFTDTQYF
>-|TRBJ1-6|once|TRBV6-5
TGTGCCAGCAATCTAAAGGGGAATAATTCACCCCTCCACTTT
CASNLKGNNSPLHF
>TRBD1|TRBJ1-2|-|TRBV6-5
TGTGCCAGCAGTACAGGGGGGGATGGCTACACCTTC
CASSTGGDGYTF
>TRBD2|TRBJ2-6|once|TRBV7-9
TGTTCCAGCAGGAAAACTAGCGGGGGGTACTCTGGGGCCAACGTCCTGACTTTC
CSSRKTSGGYSGANVLTF
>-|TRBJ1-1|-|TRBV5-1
TGCGCCAGCAGCTTCCAGGGAGGGAACACTGAAGCTTTCTTT
CASSFQGGNTEAFF
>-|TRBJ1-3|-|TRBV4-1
TGCGCCAGCAGCCAAGATATTACAGCCTCTGGAAACACCATATATTTT
CASSQDITASGNTIYF
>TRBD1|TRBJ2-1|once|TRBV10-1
TGCGCCAGCAGTGATCTACTCGACAGGGATGAGCAGTTCTTC
CASSDLLDRDEQFF
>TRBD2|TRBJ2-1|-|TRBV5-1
TGCGCCAGCAGCTCCCCTAGCGGGGGGTATGAGCAGTTCTTC
CASSSPSGGYEQFF
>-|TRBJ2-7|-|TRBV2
TGTGCCAGCAGTCCCACCCCGCCAGACAGGTTCGACGAGCAGTACTTC
CASSPTPPDRFDEQYF
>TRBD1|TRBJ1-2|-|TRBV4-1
TGCGCCAGCAGCCAAGAATCGCCGGGACAGGGATTAGGCTACACCTTC
CASSQESPGQGLGYTF
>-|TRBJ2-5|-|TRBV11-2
TGTGCCAGCAGCTTATACCGGGGGGCCCCGGGGCAAGAGACCCAGTACTTC
CASSLYRGAPGQETQYF
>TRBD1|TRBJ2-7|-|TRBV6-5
TGTGCCAGCAGCCTATCCGCGACAGGGATCTACGAGCAGTACTTC
CASSLSATGIYEQYF